These T cell receptor beta chains were read from a single sample in a study of blood T cell repertoires in COVID-19. Profiling relied on immunoSEQ multiplex PCR, and the TCRdb table lists in-frame clones only, not all of them. The table has hundreds of thousands of clones, around 87% seen once. The sequenced sample was PBMCs or T cells enriched from blood (not recorded which). The receptors were sampled from a man between 18 and 35 years old who had recovered from COVID-19. CDR3s include the opening cysteine and the closing phenylalanine or tryptophan. A D gene is named only where the DNA matches it firmly.

J gene: TRBJ2-4
V gene: TRBV19
D gene: NA
CDR3 DNA: TGTGCCAGTAGTATAGGGGGCGGATCAAACATTCAGTACTTC
CDR3 protein: CASSIGGGSNIQYF

J gene: TRBJ2-7
V gene: TRBV28
D gene: NA
CDR3 DNA: TGTGCCAGCAGTCAGGGATTCCCCTACGAGCAGTACTTC
CDR3 protein: CASSQGFPYEQYF

J gene: TRBJ1-2
V gene: TRBV27
D gene: TRBD1
CDR3 DNA: TGTGCCAGCAGTTCACAGGGGGCGGGTGGCTACACCTTC
CDR3 protein: CASSSQGAGGYTF

J gene: TRBJ1-1
V gene: TRBV9
D gene: NA
CDR3 DNA: TGTGCCAGCAGCTCACAGGTAATGAACACTGAAGCTTTCTTT
CDR3 protein: CASSSQVMNTEAFF

J gene: TRBJ1-2
V gene: TRBV5-6
D gene: NA
CDR3 DNA: TGTGCCAGCGACGTTGGGCAGCAGTTGCAGGCAGGCTACACCTTC
CDR3 protein: CASDVGQQLQAGYTF

J gene: TRBJ2-2
V gene: TRBV6-5
D gene: NA
CDR3 DNA: TGTGCCAGCAAGGGGGGGGAAAACACCGGGGAGCTGTTTTTT
CDR3 protein: CASKGGENTGELFF

J gene: TRBJ2-2
V gene: TRBV9
D gene: NA
CDR3 DNA: TGTGCCAGCAGCCCTAGGACAAGGAACACCGGGGAGCTGTTTTTT
CDR3 protein: CASSPRTRNTGELFF

J gene: TRBJ2-7
V gene: TRBV10-1
D gene: NA
CDR3 DNA: TGCGCCAGCAGTGAGGGCGGATCCTACGAGCAGTACTTC
CDR3 protein: CASSEGGSYEQYF

J gene: TRBJ1-2
V gene: TRBV10-3
D gene: TRBD1
CDR3 DNA: TGTGCCATCAGAGGACAGGGACGGAATGGCTACACCTTC
CDR3 protein: CAIRGQGRNGYTF

J gene: TRBJ1-2
V gene: TRBV7-9
D gene: NA
CDR3 DNA: TGTGCCAGCAGCTTAGCGTCGGGAGTTGGCTACACCTTC
CDR3 protein: CASSLASGVGYTF

J gene: TRBJ2-5
V gene: TRBV9
D gene: TRBD2
CDR3 DNA: TGTGCCAGCAGCGTAGGTCTAGCGGGAGGGGGAGAGACCCAGTACTTC
CDR3 protein: CASSVGLAGGGETQYF